This T cell receptor (beta chain) stems from a study of CD8+ T cells in alopecia areata. As to this clone: Its antigen is still unknown.

This sample's treatment: oral pan-JAK inhibitor, 5-10 mg twice daily. The investigators collected lesional scalp punch biopsies and peripheral blood from alopecia areata patients. This CDR3 comprises 13 residues. The V gene's germline CDR1 is SQVTM and CDR2 ANQGSEA. The V end was cut by 3 bases, the J end by 7 bases, with 16 bases between. Following RNA extraction, reverse transcription yielded cDNA that acted as the sequencing template. The assay was immunoSEQ multiplex PCR, and TCRdb's table has in-frame clones only and misses some. This table has about 190,000 clones, roughly three fifths appearing once. Study outcomes and limitations: With one nonresponder, baseline CD8+ expansion's link to response remains uncertain. Clonality was higher in lesional than normal scalp, especially in alopecia totalis/universalis.

This sample comprised CD4+ T cells sorted from blood, obtained at week 4, from a patient treated with tofacitinib. The chain recombines TRBV29-1 with TRBJ2-7; possibly TRBD2 for D (6 bases). The sequence was obtained from a human donor with alopecia areata. The CDR3 loop is CSVDPGKAGEQYF. For the CDR3, the DNA is TGCAGCGTTGATCCTGGGAAGGCGGGAGAGCAGTACTTC.